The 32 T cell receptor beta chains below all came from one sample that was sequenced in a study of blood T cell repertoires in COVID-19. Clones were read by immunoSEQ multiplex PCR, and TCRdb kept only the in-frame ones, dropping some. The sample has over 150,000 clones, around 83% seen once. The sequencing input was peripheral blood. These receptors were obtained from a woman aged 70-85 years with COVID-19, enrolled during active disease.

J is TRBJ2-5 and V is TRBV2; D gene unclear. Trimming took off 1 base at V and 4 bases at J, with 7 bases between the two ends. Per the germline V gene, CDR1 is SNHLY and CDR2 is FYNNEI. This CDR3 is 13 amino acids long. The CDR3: CASSEDRRETQYF. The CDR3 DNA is TGTGCCAGCAGTGAAGACCGGAGAGAGACCCAGTACTTC.

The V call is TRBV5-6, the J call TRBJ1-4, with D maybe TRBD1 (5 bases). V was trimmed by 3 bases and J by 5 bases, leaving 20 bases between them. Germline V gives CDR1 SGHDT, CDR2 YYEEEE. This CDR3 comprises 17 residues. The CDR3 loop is CASSSTHLTWGNEKLFF. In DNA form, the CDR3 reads TGTGCCAGCAGCTCCACCCATTTAACATGGGGCAATGAAAAACTGTTTTTT.

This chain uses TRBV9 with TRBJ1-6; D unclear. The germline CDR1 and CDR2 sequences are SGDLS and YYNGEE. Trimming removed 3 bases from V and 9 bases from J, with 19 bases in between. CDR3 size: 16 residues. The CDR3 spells CASSALSAGVSSPLHF. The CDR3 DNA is TGTGCCAGCAGCGCCCTCAGCGCCGGGGTTAGTTCACCCCTCCACTTT.

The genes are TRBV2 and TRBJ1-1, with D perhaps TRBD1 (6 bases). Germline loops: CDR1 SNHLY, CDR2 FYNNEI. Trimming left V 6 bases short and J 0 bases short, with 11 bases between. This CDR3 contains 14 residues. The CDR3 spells CASRDRPMNTEAFF. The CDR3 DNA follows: TGTGCCAGCAGGGACAGACCTATGAACACTGAAGCTTTCTTT.

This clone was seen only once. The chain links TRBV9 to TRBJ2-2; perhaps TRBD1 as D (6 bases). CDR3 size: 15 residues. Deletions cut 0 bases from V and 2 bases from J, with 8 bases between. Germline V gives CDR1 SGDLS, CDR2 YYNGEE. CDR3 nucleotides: TGTGCCAGCAGCGTAGTACAGGGTAACACCGGGGAGCTGTTTTTT. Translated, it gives CASSVVQGNTGELFF.

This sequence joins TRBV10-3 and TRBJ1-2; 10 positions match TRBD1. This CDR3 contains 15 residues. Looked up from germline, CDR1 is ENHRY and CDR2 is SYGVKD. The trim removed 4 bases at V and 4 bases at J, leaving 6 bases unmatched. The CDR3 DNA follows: TGTGCCATCAGTGCCAAGGGACAGGGGAGCTATGGCTACACCTTC. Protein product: CAISAKGQGSYGYTF.

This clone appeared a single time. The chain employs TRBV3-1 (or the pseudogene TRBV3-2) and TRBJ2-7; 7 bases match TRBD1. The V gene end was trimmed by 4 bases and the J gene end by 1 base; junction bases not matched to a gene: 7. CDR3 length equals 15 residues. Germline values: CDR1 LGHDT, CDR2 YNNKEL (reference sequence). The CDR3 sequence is CASSPKDRFSYEQYF. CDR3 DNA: TGTGCCAGCAGCCCCAAGGACAGGTTTTCCTACGAGCAGTACTTC.

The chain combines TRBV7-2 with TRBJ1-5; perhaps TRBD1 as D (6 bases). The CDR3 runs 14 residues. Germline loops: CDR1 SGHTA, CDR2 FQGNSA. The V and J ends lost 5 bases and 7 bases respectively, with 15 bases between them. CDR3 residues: CASSEQGLEQPQHF. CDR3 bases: TGTGCCAGCAGCGAACAGGGTCTCGAACAGCCCCAGCATTTT.

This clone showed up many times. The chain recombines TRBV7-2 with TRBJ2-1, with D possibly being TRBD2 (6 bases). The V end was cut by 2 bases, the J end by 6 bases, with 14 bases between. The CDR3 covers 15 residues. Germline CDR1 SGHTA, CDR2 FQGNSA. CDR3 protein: CASSLSSGAINEQFF. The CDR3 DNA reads TGTGCCAGCAGCTTAAGTAGCGGAGCGATCAATGAGCAGTTCTTC.

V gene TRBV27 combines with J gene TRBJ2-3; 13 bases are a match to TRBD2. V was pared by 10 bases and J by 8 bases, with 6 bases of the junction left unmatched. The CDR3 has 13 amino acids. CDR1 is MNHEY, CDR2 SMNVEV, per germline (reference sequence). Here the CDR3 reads CATGLAGAVTQYF. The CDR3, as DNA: TGTGCCACCGGACTAGCGGGAGCGGTTACGCAGTATTTT.

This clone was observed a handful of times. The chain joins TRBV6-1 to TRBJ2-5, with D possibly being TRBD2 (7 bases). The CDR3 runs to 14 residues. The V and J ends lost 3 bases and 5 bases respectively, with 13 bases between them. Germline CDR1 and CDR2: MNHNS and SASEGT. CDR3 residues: CASSDVGGGETQYF. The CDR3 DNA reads TGTGCCAGCAGTGATGTAGGGGGAGGGGAGACCCAGTACTTC.

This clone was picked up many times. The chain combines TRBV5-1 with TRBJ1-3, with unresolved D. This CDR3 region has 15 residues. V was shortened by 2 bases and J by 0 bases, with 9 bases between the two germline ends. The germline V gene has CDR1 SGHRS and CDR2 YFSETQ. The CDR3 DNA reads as TGCGCCAGCAGCTTTGAGAAATCCTCTGGAAACACCATATATTTT. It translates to CASSFEKSSGNTIYF.

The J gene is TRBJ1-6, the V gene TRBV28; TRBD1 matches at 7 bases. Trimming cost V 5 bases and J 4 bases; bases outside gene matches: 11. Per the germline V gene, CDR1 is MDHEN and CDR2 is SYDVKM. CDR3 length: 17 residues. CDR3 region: CASSPTGRGGYNSPLHF. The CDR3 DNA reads TGTGCCAGCAGTCCGACAGGGCGCGGGGGGTATAATTCACCCCTCCACTTT. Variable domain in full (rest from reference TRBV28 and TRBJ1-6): DVKVTQSSRYLVKRTGEKVFLECVQDMDHENMFWYRQDPGLGLRLIYFSYDVKMKEKGDIPEGYSVSREKKERFSLILESASTNQTSMYLCASSPTGRGGYNSPLHFGNGTRLTVT.

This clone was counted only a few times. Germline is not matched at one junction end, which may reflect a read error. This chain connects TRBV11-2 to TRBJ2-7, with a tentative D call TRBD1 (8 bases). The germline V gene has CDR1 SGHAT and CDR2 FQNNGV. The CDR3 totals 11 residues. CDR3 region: CASSLGGQGGF. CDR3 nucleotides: TGTGCCAGCAGCTTAGGTGGACAGGGAGGGTTC.

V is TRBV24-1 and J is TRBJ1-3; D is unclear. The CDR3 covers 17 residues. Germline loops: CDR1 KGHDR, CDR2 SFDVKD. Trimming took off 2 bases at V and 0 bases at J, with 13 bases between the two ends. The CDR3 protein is CATSDCVRGDSGNTIYF. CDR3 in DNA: TGTGCCACCAGTGATTGCGTACGCGGGGACTCTGGAAACACCATATATTTT.

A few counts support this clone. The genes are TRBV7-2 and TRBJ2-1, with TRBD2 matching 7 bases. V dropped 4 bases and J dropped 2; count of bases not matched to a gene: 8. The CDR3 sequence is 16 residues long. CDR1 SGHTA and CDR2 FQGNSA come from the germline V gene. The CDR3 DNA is TGTGCCAGCAGCTCCCTAGCGGAGCGAACCTACAATGAGCAGTTCTTC. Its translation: CASSSLAERTYNEQFF.

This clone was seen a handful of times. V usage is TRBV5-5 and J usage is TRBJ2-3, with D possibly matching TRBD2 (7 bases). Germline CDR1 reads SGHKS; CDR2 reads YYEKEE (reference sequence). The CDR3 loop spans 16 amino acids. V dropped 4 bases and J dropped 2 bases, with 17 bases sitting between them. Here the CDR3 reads CASSPRGATLTDTQYF. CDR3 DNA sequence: TGTGCCAGCAGCCCCCGGGGGGCGACCCTCACAGATACGCAGTATTTT. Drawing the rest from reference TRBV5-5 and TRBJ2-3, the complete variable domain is DAGVTQSPTHLIKTRGQQVTLRCSPISGHKSVSWYQQVLGQGPQFIFQYYEKEERGRGNFPDRFSARQFPNYSSELNVNALLLGDSALYLCASSPRGATLTDTQYFGPGTRLTVL.

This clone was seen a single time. The CDR3 nucleotides read TGTGCCAGCAGCCCATGGACAGGGAGATGTGATACGCAGTATTTT. This sequence encodes CASSPWTGRCDTQYF. V is TRBV12-1 and J is TRBJ2-3; the table calls TRBD1, which could not be checked here. TRBV12-1 counts as a pseudogene. CDR3 length equals 15 residues.

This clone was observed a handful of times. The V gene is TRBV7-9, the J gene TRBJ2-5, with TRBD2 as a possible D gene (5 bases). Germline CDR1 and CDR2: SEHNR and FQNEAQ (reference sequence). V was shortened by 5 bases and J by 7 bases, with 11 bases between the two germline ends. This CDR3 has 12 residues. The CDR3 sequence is CASSGGLRTQYF. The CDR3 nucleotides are TGTGCCAGCAGCGGAGGCCTGAGGACCCAGTACTTC.

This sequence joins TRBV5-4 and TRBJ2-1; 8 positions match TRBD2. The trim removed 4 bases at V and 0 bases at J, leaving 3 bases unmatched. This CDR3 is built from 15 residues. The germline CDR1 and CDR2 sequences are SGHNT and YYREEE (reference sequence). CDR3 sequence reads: CASSVTSGSYNEQFF. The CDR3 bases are TGTGCCAGCAGCGTCACTAGCGGCTCCTACAATGAGCAGTTCTTC. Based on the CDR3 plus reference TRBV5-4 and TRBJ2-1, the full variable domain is ETGVTQSPTHLIKTRGQQVTLRCSSQSGHNTVSWYQQALGQGPQFIFQYYREEENGRGNFPPRFSGLQFPNYSSELNVNALELDDSALYLCASSVTSGSYNEQFFGPGTRLTVL.

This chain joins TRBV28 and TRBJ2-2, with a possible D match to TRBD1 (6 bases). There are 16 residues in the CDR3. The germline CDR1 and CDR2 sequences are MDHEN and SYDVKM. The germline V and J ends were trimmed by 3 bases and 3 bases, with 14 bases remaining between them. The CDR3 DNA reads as TGTGCCAGCAGTTTCTCTTCGGGACAATACACCGGGGAGCTGTTTTTT. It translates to CASSFSSGQYTGELFF.

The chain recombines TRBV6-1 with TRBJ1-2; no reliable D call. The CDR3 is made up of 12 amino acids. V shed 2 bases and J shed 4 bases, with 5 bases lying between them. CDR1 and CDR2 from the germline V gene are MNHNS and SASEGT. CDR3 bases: TGTGCCAGCAGTGAAATAGCCTATGGCTACACCTTC. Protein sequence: CASSEIAYGYTF.

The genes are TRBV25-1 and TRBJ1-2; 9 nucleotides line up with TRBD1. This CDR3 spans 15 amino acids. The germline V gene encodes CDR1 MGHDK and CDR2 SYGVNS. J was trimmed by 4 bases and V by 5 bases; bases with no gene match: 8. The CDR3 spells CASSPSGQGIYGYTF. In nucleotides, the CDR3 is TGTGCCAGCAGTCCCTCGGGACAGGGAATCTATGGCTACACCTTC.

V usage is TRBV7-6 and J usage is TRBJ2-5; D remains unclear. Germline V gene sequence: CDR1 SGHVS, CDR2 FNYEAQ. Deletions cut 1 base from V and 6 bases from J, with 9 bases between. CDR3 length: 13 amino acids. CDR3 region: CASSLGVPQTQYF. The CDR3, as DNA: TGTGCCAGCAGCTTAGGAGTTCCGCAGACCCAGTACTTC. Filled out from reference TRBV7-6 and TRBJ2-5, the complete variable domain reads GAGVSQSPRYKVTKRGQDVALRCDPISGHVSLYWYRQALGQGPEFLTYFNYEAQQDKSGLPNDRFSAERPEGSISTLTIQRTEQRDSAMYRCASSLGVPQTQYFGPGTRLLVL.

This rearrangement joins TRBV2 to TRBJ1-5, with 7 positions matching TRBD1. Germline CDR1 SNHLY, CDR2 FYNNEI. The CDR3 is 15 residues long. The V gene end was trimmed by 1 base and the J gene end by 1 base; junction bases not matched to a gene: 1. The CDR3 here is CASSEEQGSNQPQHF. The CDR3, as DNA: TGTGCCAGCAGTGAAGAACAGGGGAGCAATCAGCCCCAGCATTTT.

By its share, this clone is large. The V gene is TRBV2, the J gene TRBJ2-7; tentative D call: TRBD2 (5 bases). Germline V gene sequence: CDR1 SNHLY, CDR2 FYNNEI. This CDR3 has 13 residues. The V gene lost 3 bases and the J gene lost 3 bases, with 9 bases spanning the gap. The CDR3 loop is CASSDGGIYEQYF. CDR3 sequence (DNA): TGTGCCAGCAGTGACGGAGGAATCTACGAGCAGTACTTC. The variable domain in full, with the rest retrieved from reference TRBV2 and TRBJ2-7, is EPEVTQTPSHQVTQMGQEVILRCVPISNHLYFYWYRQILGQKVEFLVSFYNNEISEKSEIFDDQFSVERPDGSNFTLKIRSTKLEDSAMYFCASSDGGIYEQYFGPGTRLTVT.

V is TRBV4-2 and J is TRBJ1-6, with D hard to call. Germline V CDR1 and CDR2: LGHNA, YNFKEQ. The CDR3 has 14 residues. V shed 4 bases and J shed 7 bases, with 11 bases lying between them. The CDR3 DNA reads TGTGCCAGCAGCCCTGAGACACGAAATTCACCCCTCCACTTT. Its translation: CASSPETRNSPLHF.

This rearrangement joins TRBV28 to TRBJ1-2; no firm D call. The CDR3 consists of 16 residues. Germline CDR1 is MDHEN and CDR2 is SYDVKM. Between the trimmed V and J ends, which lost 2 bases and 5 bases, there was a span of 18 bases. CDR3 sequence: CASSLPSVVARYGYTF. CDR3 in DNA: TGTGCCAGCAGTTTACCCTCGGTCGTGGCGAGGTATGGCTACACCTTC.

CDR3 sequence: CASSPDSGTLLSSTDTQYF. The CDR3 bases are TGTGCCAGCTCACCAGATAGCGGAACCCTCCTTTCTAGCACAGATACGCAGTATTTT. V gene TRBV18 combines with J gene TRBJ2-3, with D possibly being TRBD2 (6 bases). Trimming pared 2 bases from V and 0 bases from J, leaving 21 bases between. This CDR3 spans 19 amino acids. Germline CDR1 is KGHSH and CDR2 is LQKENI.

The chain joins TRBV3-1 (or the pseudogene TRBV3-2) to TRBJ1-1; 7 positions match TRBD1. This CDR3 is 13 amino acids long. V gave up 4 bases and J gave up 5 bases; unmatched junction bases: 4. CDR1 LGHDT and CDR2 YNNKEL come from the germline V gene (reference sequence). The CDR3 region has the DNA TGTGCCAGCAGCCGATCACAGGGGACTGAAGCTTTCTTT. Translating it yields CASSRSQGTEAFF.

In DNA, the CDR3 is TGTGCCAGCAGCCCCGGGACTAGCGACTCCAATGAGCAGTTCTTC. This sequence encodes CASSPGTSDSNEQFF. The rearrangement joins TRBV11-3 to TRBJ2-1, with 10 nucleotides matching TRBD2. Germline V CDR1 and CDR2: SGHNT, YENEEA. This CDR3 region has 15 residues. V trimming: 5 bases; J trimming: 6 bases; junction bases outside the gene matches: 7.

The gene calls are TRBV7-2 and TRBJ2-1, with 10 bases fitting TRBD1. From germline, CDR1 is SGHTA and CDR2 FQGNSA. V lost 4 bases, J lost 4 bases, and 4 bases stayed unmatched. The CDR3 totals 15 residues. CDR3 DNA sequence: TGTGCCAGCAGCTCCGGGACAGGGGCTTACAATGAGCAGTTCTTC. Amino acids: CASSSGTGAYNEQFF.